This is a list of T cell receptor beta chains from one sample in a study of CD4 T cells in relation to SARS-CoV-2 and coronaviruses. Sequencing was performed with immunoSEQ multiplex PCR; in TCRdb, only in-frame clones are kept and a portion is missing. The table shows around 41,000 clones, with under 90% occurring only once. Antigens for these TCRs are unknown. Sequences were obtained from naive CD4+ T cells from PBMCs, cultured in vitro. The receptors derive from an adult with COVID-19. Each CDR3 is given with its conserved first and last residue. A D gene is named only where the DNA matches it firmly. Expanded clones are given a class, and other clones once, few, many or no size at all.

abundance	v_gene	j_gene	d_gene	CDR3aa	CDR3nt
-	TRBV6-6	TRBJ1-2	-	CASGRPPDWSYTF	TGTGCCAGCGGCAGGCCGCCCGATTGGAGCTACACCTTC
-	TRBV19	TRBJ2-2	TRBD1	CASRDRPNTGELFF	TGTGCCAGTCGGGACAGGCCGAACACCGGGGAGCTGTTTTTT
-	TRBV12-3/TRBV12-4	TRBJ1-3	-	CASNPPGGTIYF	TGTGCCAGCAACCCGCCAGGAGGCACCATATATTTT
-	TRBV28	TRBJ1-6	-	CASSLPGENSPLHF	TGTGCCAGCAGTCTCCCCGGGGAAAATTCACCCCTCCACTTT
-	TRBV6-5	TRBJ2-7	-	CASSTDDGQYF	TGTGCCAGCAGTACCGATGATGGGCAGTACTTC
-	TRBV19	TRBJ2-1	-	CASRGRGYNEQFF	TGTGCCAGTAGAGGCCGGGGATACAATGAGCAGTTCTTC
-	TRBV29-1	TRBJ1-1	-	CSVGGAENTEAFF	TGCAGCGTTGGGGGGGCAGAGAACACTGAAGCTTTCTTT
-	TRBV7-9	TRBJ2-2	TRBD1	CASSLGTGATGELFF	TGTGCCAGCAGCTTAGGGACAGGGGCCACCGGGGAGCTGTTTTTT
-	TRBV30	TRBJ1-1	-	CAWSVLGAEAFF	TGTGCCTGGAGTGTACTCGGGGCTGAAGCTTTCTTT
-	TRBV5-1	TRBJ1-1	-	CASSLGRDEAFF	TGCGCCAGCAGCTTGGGCAGGGATGAAGCTTTCTTT
-	TRBV7-8	TRBJ1-5	-	CASSLRDSNQPQHF	TGTGCCAGCAGCTTACGGGACTCCAATCAGCCCCAGCATTTT
-	TRBV30	TRBJ2-2	-	CACTDSYPGELFF	TGTGCCTGCACGGACTCATATCCCGGGGAGCTGTTTTTT
-	TRBV19	TRBJ2-1	-	CASSYLYNEQFF	TGTGCCAGTTCATATCTTTACAATGAGCAGTTCTTC
-	TRBV7-8	TRBJ2-1	-	CASSGKRGLTYNEQFF	TGTGCCAGCAGCGGAAAGAGAGGACTCACATACAATGAGCAGTTCTTC
-	TRBV10-1	TRBJ2-2	-	CASSESGTGELFF	TGCGCCAGCAGTGAGTCTGGGACCGGGGAGCTGTTTTTT
-	TRBV6-5	TRBJ1-4	-	CASSPGGEKLFF	TGTGCCAGCAGTCCGGGAGGTGAAAAACTGTTTTTT
-	TRBV27	TRBJ2-7	TRBD2	CASSLRGVGYEQYF	TGTGCCAGCAGTTTACGGGGGGTTGGATACGAGCAGTACTTC
-	TRBV19	TRBJ2-5	-	CASSIGGDQETQYF	TGTGCCAGTAGTATAGGGGGGGACCAAGAGACCCAGTACTTC
-	TRBV6-5	TRBJ1-2	TRBD1	CASSYSRGRNYGYTF	TGTGCCAGCAGTTACTCGAGGGGGCGCAACTATGGCTACACCTTC
few	TRBV28	TRBJ2-2	TRBD2	CASKEREGLFTNTGELFF	TGTGCCAGCAAGGAGCGGGAGGGCCTATTTACAAACACCGGGGAGCTGTTTTTT
-	TRBV10-2	TRBJ1-3	-	CASSEREDSGNTIYF	TGCGCCAGCAGTGAAAGGGAAGACTCTGGAAACACCATATATTTT
-	TRBV2	TRBJ1-2	-	CASSSDPGVGGYTF	TGTGCCAGCAGTTCCGACCCGGGGGTAGGCGGCTACACCTTC
-	TRBV6-5	TRBJ2-1	-	CASSYPGYNEQFF	TGTGCCAGCAGTTACCCTGGCTACAATGAGCAGTTCTTC
-	TRBV28	TRBJ2-3	TRBD2	CASSSRTSGRVTDTQYF	TGTGCCAGCAGCAGCCGGACTAGCGGGAGAGTTACAGATACGCAGTATTTT
-	TRBV5-1	TRBJ2-7	TRBD1	CASSLAAGGQSYEQYF	TGCGCCAGCAGCTTGGCGGCAGGGGGCCAATCCTACGAGCAGTACTTC
-	TRBV6-2/TRBV6-3	TRBJ1-5	-	CASSYDAHNQPQHF	TGTGCCAGCAGTTACGACGCCCACAATCAGCCCCAGCATTTT
-	TRBV6-2/TRBV6-3	TRBJ2-3	-	CASSYSSGAEDTQYF	TGTGCCAGCAGTTACTCGAGTGGGGCTGAAGATACGCAGTATTTT
once	TRBV19	TRBJ2-2	TRBD1	CASTWDRTGELFF	TGTGCCAGTACCTGGGACAGAACCGGGGAGCTGTTTTTT
-	TRBV7-2	TRBJ2-7	TRBD2	CASRFGTSGRYEQYF	TGTGCCAGCAGATTTGGGACTAGCGGGCGTTACGAGCAGTACTTC
-	TRBV6-1	TRBJ1-6	TRBD1	CASSDRGTGSSPLHF	TGTGCCAGCAGTGACCGGGGGACAGGGAGCTCACCCCTCCACTTT
-	TRBV20-1	TRBJ1-1	TRBD1	CSAPRGTEAFF	TGCAGTGCTCCCAGGGGGACTGAAGCTTTCTTT
-	TRBV6-5	TRBJ2-7	-	CASSSGDLSYEQYF	TGTGCCAGCAGTTCCGGGGACCTCTCCTACGAGCAGTACTTC
-	TRBV6-5	TRBJ2-2	TRBD2	CASRGLAGSTGELFF	TGTGCCAGCAGGGGACTAGCGGGTTCCACCGGGGAGCTGTTTTTT
-	TRBV30	TRBJ2-3	-	CAWSAGERVRQYF	TGTGCCTGGAGTGCGGGAGAGAGAGTAAGGCAGTATTTT
-	TRBV18	TRBJ1-2	TRBD1	CASSADRDLGYGYTF	TGTGCCAGCTCGGCCGACAGGGACCTAGGCTATGGCTACACCTTC
-	TRBV11-2	TRBJ2-7	TRBD1	CASSLTGAREQYF	TGTGCCAGCAGCTTGACAGGGGCTAGGGAGCAGTACTTC
once	TRBV19	TRBJ2-3	-	CASMEDTDTQYF	TGTGCCAGTATGGAGGACACAGATACGCAGTATTTT
-	TRBV18	TRBJ2-5	TRBD2	CASSPTRGAETQYF	TGTGCCAGCTCACCAACGCGGGGGGCCGAGACCCAGTACTTC
-	TRBV6-2/TRBV6-3	TRBJ2-3	-	CASSGNTDTQYF	TGTGCCAGCAGCGGGAACACAGATACGCAGTATTTT
-	TRBV29-1	TRBJ1-2	TRBD1	CSVAGTGFGYTF	TGCAGCGTTGCCGGGACAGGGTTTGGCTACACCTTC
-	TRBV19	TRBJ2-3	-	CASSYETTMDTQYF	TGTGCCAGTAGCTATGAGACCACTATGGATACGCAGTATTTT
-	TRBV3-1/TRBV3-2	TRBJ2-1	TRBD2	CASSQDEIAGGPYNEQFF	TGTGCCAGCAGCCAAGATGAAATAGCGGGAGGGCCTTACAATGAGCAGTTCTTC
-	TRBV10-3	TRBJ2-6	-	CAISDPMGPSGANVLTF	TGTGCCATCAGTGACCCGATGGGCCCATCTGGGGCCAACGTCCTGACTTTC
-	TRBV9	TRBJ2-3	-	CASSVAPRGGGVDTQYF	TGTGCCAGCAGCGTAGCCCCCCGAGGGGGGGGTGTGGATACGCAGTATTTT
-	TRBV11-2	TRBJ1-1	-	CASSLRGAGGTEAFF	TGTGCCAGCAGCTTACGAGGGGCGGGGGGCACTGAAGCTTTCTTT
-	TRBV28	TRBJ1-1	-	CASSPAPRPRAAFF	TGTGCCAGCAGTCCCGCTCCCCGGCCCCGGGCAGCTTTCTTT